This entry lists 20 T cell receptor delta chains sequenced from one sample in a study of Vγ9Vδ2 T cells in congenital toxoplasmosis (dated by TCRdb to the early 2020s). TCRdb names Illumina MiSeq as the instrument used. Using SuperScript II, cDNA was generated through template-switch reverse transcription, with TRGC- and TRDC-specific primers combined in a single tube. The TRGC primer was designed for binding to both the TRGC1 and TRGC2 constant genes. TCRdb recomputed clones from the public reads with CATT; identical DNA rows were then combined. Within this sample are roughly 600 delta-chain clones, with about 4% of them counted one time only. The biggest ten clones account for around a quarter of the sample. The sequencing input was gamma-delta T cells from blood. Receptors were obtained from a child under 10 years old born to a mother with Toxoplasma gondii infection during pregnancy, either congenitally infected or uninfected (not recorded which).

This clone was picked up a small number of times. The TCRdb protein comes from a much larger clone and disagrees with this DNA's translation at residue 8, likely due to a read error; the protein given here is derived from the DNA. This chain joins TRDV2 and TRDJ3; D remains unclear. The CDR3 is 18 residues long. Germline lookup yields CDR1 GEAIGNYY and CDR2 EKD. Between the trimmed V and J ends, which lost 0 bases and 0 bases, there was a span of 11 bases. CDR3 loop: CACDTGGRTSWDTRQMFF. DNA of the CDR3: TGTGCCTGTGACACCGGAGGGAGAACCTCCTGGGACACCCGACAGATGTTTTTC.

This clone showed up just a few times. This is likely an artifact of a read error, given a far larger clone one base away. The DNA is left out, because the CDR3 cannot be placed on it with certainty; the CDR3 is given as TCRdb lists it. This chain links TRAV29/DV5 with TRDJ1; the table's TRDD3 call for D was not verified on the DNA. Per the germline V gene, CDR1 is NSMFDY and CDR2 is ISSIKDK. The CDR3 is 27 residues long, ends included. Here the CDR3 reads CSVLLCSSLPPGDTRMPRGSITDKLIF.

By share, this clone counts as medium-sized (0.01 to 0.1%). A much larger clone lies a single base off, so this may be a read error. The chain joins TRDV1 to TRDJ1; 8 bases are a match to TRDD3. The V and J ends lost 1 base and 3 bases, in that order; junction bases with no gene match: 25. The germline V gene has CDR1 TSWWSYY and CDR2 QGS. The CDR3 has 22 amino acids. The CDR3 is CALGEPNLPPTPVLGVSDKLIF. The CDR3 DNA reads TGTGCTCTTGGGGAACCGAACCTCCCTCCTACTCCCGTACTGGGGGTTTCCGATAAACTCATCTTT.

A note on this clone: The TCRdb protein, from a much larger clone, departs from this DNA's translation at residue 9, likely by read error; the protein shown derives from the DNA. The chain joins TRDV2 to TRDJ1; 8 nucleotides line up with TRDD3. The CDR3 totals 16 residues. Trimming took 9 bases from V and 0 from J; bases not matched to a gene: 14. Germline assignment: CDR1 GEAIGNYY and CDR2 EKD. The CDR3 spells CAIVVLGGTYTDKLIF. Written as DNA, the CDR3 is TGTGCCATAGTTGTACTGGGGGGGACATACACCGATAAACTCATCTTT.

The chain carries TRDV2 and TRDJ1; 13 bases align to TRDD3. The J gene, left out of TCRdb, was set here by checking the DNA against germline. The CDR3 has 15 residues. Germline V gene data show CDR1 as GEAIGNYY and CDR2 as EKD. The V segment lost 3 bases and the J segment 3 bases; nucleotides outside the gene matches: 3. CDR3 residues: CACDLLGDTADKLIF. The CDR3 region has the DNA TGTGCCTGTGACCTACTGGGGGATACGGCCGATAAACTCATCTTT.

This clone has a handful of counts. The protein TCRdb gives is from a much larger clone and does not agree with this DNA's translation at residue 13, likely a read error; the protein shown here comes from the DNA. The rearrangement joins TRAV38-2/DV8 to TRDJ1; TRDD2 might be the D (5 bases). CDR3 length: 21 residues. Germline V gene data show CDR1 as TSESDYY and CDR2 as QEAYKQQN. Trimming cost V 2 bases and J 0 bases, with 29 bases left between them. For the CDR3, the DNA is TGTGCTTATAGGAGGAATCCTAGTATTTTGACAATAAGAGGTAACACCGATAAACTCATCTTT. Translation: CAYRRNPSILTIRGNTDKLIF.

Of note for this clone: It is likely a read error: a sequence one base away is far more abundant. The chain is built from TRDV2 and TRDJ3, with 7 bases matching TRDD3. The CDR3 has 18 residues. Germline V gene data show CDR1 as GEAIGNYY and CDR2 as EKD. V was pared by 9 bases and J by 1 base, with 14 bases of the junction left unmatched. The CDR3 is CASHTQTGVSWDTRQMFF. The DNA of the CDR3 is TGTGCCAGCCACACCCAGACTGGGGTATCCTGGGACACCCGACAGATGTTTTTC.

This clone was seen a handful of times. This likely reflects a read error, since a far larger clone is one base away. The chain uses TRDV2 and TRDJ1; 9 bases map to TRDD3. TCRdb does not report a J gene; here it was assigned by matching the DNA to germline references. The CDR3 covers 15 residues. V gave up 5 bases and J gave up 0 bases; unmatched junction bases: 6. The germline CDR1 and CDR2 sequences are GEAIGNYY and EKD. In nucleotides, the CDR3 is TGTGCCTGTGTTCAACTGGGGGAGTACACCGATAAACTCATCTTT. Protein product: CACVQLGEYTDKLIF.

This clone has only a few counts. This DNA's translation and the protein TCRdb lists, from a much larger clone, do not match at residue 10, likely due to a read error; the protein shown is translated from the DNA. The V and J genes are TRDV2 and TRDJ1; 11 bases fit TRDD3. TCRdb offers no J gene call, so here the DNA was matched to germline to obtain one. The CDR3 is 15 amino acids. With 3 bases clipped from V and 5 bases from J, the junction kept 7 bases outside the gene matches. Per germline, CDR1 GEAIGNYY and CDR2 EKD. As DNA, the CDR3 is TGTGCCTGTGACGTACTGGGGGATAGCCAGGATAAACTCATCTTT. Translating gives CACDVLGDSQDKLIF.

This clone ranks as large. Distinct nucleotide sequences in the sample also encode this CDR3. V and J are TRDV1 and TRDJ1; D perhaps matches TRDD3 (7 bases). This CDR3 contains 20 residues. Germline assignment: CDR1 TSWWSYY and CDR2 QGS. The germline V and J ends were trimmed by 4 bases and 2 bases, with 29 bases remaining between them. This CDR3 is CALGVGSILQGYCITDKLIF. The CDR3 DNA sequence: TGTGCTCTTGGGGTAGGAAGTATCCTACAGGGATACTGCATTACCGATAAACTCATCTTT.

In the case of this clone: This DNA's translation differs at residue 18 from TCRdb's protein, which comes from a much larger clone; a read error is likely, and the protein shown is translated from the DNA. V gene TRDV1 combines with J gene TRDJ1, with 8 bases fitting TRDD3. The CDR3 runs to 22 residues. Per the germline V gene, CDR1 is TSWWSYY and CDR2 is QGS. V lost 1 base, J lost 6 bases, and 28 bases stayed unmatched. The CDR3 spells CALGEPYLPPTPVLGVSNKLIF. Here the CDR3 DNA reads TGTGCTCTTGGGGAACCGTACCTCCCTCCTACTCCCGTACTGGGGGTTTCCAATAAACTCATCTTT.

This clone was seen a handful of times. A far larger clone differs by one base, so this is likely a read error. The rearrangement uses TRDV1 and TRDJ1; D could derive from TRDD2 or TRDD3 (5 bases each). Germline CDR1 and CDR2: TSWWSYY and QGS. The CDR3 sequence is 20 residues long. V lost 0 bases and J 1 base, leaving 24 bases between the germline ends. Written as DNA, the CDR3 is TGTGCTCTTGGGGAACTAGACCTACTTGGGGAACTTAAGTTCACCGATAAACTCATCTTT. This gives the protein CALGELDLLGELKFTDKLIF.

Concerning this clone: The TCRdb protein comes from a much larger clone and disagrees with this DNA's translation at residue 14, likely due to a read error; the protein given here is derived from the DNA. The chain links TRDV2 to TRDJ1; 8 positions match TRDD2. In germline, CDR1 is GEAIGNYY, CDR2 EKD. This CDR3 comprises 16 residues. CDR3 region: CACDSSSYVGTDKPIF. CDR3 nucleotide sequence: TGTGCCTGTGACTCCTCTTCCTACGTGGGCACCGATAAACCCATCTTT.

Concerning this clone itself: A read error likely explains why the TCRdb protein, taken from a much larger clone, differs from this DNA's translation at residue 12; the protein shown is translated from the DNA. The rearrangement joins TRDV1 to TRDJ1; D is ambiguous. Germline lookup yields CDR1 TSWWSYY and CDR2 QGS. The V and J ends lost 4 bases and 2 bases respectively, with 29 bases between them. CDR3 length equals 20 residues. DNA of the CDR3: TGTGCTCTTGGGGGGACCCCAGTTCTCATTGAAAAAGGAGGGACCGATAAACTCATCTTT. It specifies CALGGTPVLIEKGGTDKLIF.

This clone qualifies as large. The sample has other DNA sequences that encode this CDR3 too. The V call is TRDV3, the J call TRDJ2; 7 bases agree with TRDD3. The CDR3 has 17 amino acids. The germline CDR1 and CDR2 sequences are TVYSNPD and GDNSRS (reference sequence). V gave up 5 bases and J gave up 7 bases; unmatched junction bases: 22. This CDR3 is CALKDQILGMGIAQLFF. The CDR3 DNA follows: TGTGCCCTTAAGGACCAAATACTGGGGATGGGGATAGCACAACTCTTCTTT.

This clone is categorized as medium-sized. A much larger clone differs by one base, so this may be a read error. The J gene is TRDJ1, the V gene TRDV1; D perhaps matches TRDD3 (7 bases). The germline V gene encodes CDR1 TSWWSYY and CDR2 QGS. CDR3 size: 20 residues. Deletions cut 5 bases from V and 2 bases from J, with 30 bases between. The CDR3 DNA reads TGTGCTCTTGGGATAGGAAGTATCCTACAGGGATACTGCATTACCGATAAACTCATCTTT. Translating gives CALGIGSILQGYCITDKLIF.

On this clone itself: This likely stems from a read error, as it lies one base from a far larger clone. The gene calls are TRDV2 and TRDJ3; 10 bases are shared with TRDD3. With V trimmed by 1 base and J by 0 bases, 2 bases remained unmatched. The germline V gene has CDR1 GEAIGNYY and CDR2 EKD. The CDR3 runs to 18 residues. In nucleotides, the CDR3 is TGTGCCTGTGACACTGGGGGATACAACTCCTGGGACACCCGACAGATGTTTTTC. Translation: CACDTGGYNSWDTRQMFF.

This clone is hyperexpanded by share. The same CDR3 is also encoded by other DNA sequences in this sample. The chain has TRAV38-2/DV8 and TRDJ1; perhaps TRDD3 as D (6 bases). V shed 0 bases and J shed 1 base, with 13 bases lying between them. The CDR3 totals 16 residues. Germline V gene lookup returns CDR1 TSESDYY and CDR2 QEAYKQQN. The CDR3 nucleotides read TGTGCTTATAGGAGCGTTGATGGGGGCCCCACCGATAAACTCATCTTT. Protein sequence: CAYRSVDGGPTDKLIF.

This clone was picked up a small number of times. The protein in TCRdb stems from a much larger clone and differs at residue 11 from this DNA's translation, likely a read error; here the protein is translated from the DNA. This chain joins TRAV38-2/DV8 and TRDJ1; 7 bases align to TRDD3. CDR1 and CDR2 from the germline V gene are TSESDYY and QEAYKQQN. V lost 2 bases, J lost 3 bases, and 25 bases stayed unmatched. The CDR3 is made up of 21 amino acids. DNA of the CDR3: TGTGCTTATAGGAGTTCGGGTGACCTACCCCGGGGGATCAGAGGCCCCGATAAACTCATCTTT. Translating gives CAYRSSGDLPRGIRGPDKLIF.

In the case of this clone: This likely reflects a read error, since a far larger clone is one base away. The identical CDR3 is also encoded by other nucleotide sequences in the sample. The chain employs TRDV1 and TRDJ1; D unclear. In germline, CDR1 is TSWWSYY, CDR2 QGS. The CDR3 has 18 amino acids. V lost 0 bases and J lost 2, with 19 bases in between. CDR3 sequence (DNA): TGTGCTCTTGGGGAACTGGCTGGAGATGGTAGTTGGACCGATAAACTCATCTTT. Amino acid sequence: CALGELAGDGSWTDKLIF.